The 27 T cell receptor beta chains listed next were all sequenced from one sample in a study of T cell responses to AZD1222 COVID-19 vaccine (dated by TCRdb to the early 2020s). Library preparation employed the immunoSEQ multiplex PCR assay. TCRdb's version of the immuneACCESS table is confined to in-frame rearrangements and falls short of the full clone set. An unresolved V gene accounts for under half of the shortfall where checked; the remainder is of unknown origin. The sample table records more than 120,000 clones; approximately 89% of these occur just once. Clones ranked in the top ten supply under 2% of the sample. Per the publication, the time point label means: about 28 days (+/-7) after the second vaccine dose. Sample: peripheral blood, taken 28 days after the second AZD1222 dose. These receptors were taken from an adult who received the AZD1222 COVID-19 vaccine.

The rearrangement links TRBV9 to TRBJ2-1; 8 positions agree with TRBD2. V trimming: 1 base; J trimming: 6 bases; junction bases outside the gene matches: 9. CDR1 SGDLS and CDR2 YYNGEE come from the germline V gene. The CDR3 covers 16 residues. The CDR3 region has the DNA TGTGCCAGCAGCGTACGAAGCGGGAGCGGGGGCAATGAGCAGTTCTTC. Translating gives CASSVRSGSGGNEQFF.

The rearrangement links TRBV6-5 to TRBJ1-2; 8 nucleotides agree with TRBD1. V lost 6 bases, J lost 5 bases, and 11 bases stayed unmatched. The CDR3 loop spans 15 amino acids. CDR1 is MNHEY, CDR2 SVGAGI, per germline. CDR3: CASRNLLTGGYGYTF. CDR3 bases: TGTGCCAGCAGGAACCTACTTACAGGGGGGTATGGCTACACCTTC.

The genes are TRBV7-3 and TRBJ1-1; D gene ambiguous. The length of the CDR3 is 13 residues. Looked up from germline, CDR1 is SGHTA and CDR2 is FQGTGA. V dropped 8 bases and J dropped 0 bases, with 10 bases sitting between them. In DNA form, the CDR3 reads TGTGCCAGCCGCTCACAGATGAACACTGAAGCTTTCTTT. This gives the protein CASRSQMNTEAFF. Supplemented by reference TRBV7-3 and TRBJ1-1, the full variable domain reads GAGVSQTPSNKVTEKGKYVELRCDPISGHTALYWYRQSLGQGPEFLIYFQGTGAADDSGLPNDRFFAVRPEGSVSTLKIQRTERGDSAVYLCASRSQMNTEAFFGQGTRLTVV.

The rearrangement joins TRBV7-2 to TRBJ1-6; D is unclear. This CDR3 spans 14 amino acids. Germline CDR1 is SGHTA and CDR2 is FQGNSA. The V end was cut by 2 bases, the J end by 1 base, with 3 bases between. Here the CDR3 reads CASSLYSYNSPLHF. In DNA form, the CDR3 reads TGTGCCAGCAGCTTATATTCCTATAATTCACCCCTCCACTTT.

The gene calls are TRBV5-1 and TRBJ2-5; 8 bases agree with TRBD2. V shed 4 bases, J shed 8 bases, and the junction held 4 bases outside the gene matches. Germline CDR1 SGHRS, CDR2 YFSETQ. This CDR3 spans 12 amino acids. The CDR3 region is CASSTGGDTQYF. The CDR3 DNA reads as TGCGCCAGCAGCACCGGGGGGGATACCCAGTACTTC.

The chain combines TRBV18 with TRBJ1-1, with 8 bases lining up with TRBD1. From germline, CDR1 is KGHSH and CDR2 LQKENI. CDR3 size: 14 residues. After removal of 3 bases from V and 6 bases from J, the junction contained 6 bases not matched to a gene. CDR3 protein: CASSPGQGWAEAFF. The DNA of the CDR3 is TGTGCCAGCTCACCCGGACAGGGCTGGGCTGAAGCTTTCTTT. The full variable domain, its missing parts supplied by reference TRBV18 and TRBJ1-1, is NAGVMQNPRHLVRRRGQEARLRCSPMKGHSHVYWYRQLPEEGLKFMVYLQKENIIDESGMPKERFSAEFPKEGPSILRIQQVVRGDSAAYFCASSPGQGWAEAFFGQGTRLTVV.

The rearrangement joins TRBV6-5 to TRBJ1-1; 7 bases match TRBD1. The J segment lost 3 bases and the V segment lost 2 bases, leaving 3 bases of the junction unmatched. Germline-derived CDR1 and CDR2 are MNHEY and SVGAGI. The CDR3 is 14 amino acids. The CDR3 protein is CASSYTQGDTEAFF. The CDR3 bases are TGTGCCAGCAGTTACACGCAGGGGGACACTGAAGCTTTCTTT.

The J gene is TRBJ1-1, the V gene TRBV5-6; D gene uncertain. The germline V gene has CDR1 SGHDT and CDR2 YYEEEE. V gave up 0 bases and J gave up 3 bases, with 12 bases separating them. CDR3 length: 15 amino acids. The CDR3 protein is CASSLDLGRDTEAFF. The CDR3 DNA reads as TGTGCCAGCAGCTTGGATCTGGGAAGGGACACTGAAGCTTTCTTT.

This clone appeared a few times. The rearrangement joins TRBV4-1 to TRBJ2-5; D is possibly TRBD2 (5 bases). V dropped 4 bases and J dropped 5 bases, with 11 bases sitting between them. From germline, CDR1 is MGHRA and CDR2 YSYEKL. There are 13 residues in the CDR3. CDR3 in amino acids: CASSLLEAETQYF. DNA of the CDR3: TGCGCCAGCAGCCTGCTGGAGGCCGAGACCCAGTACTTC.

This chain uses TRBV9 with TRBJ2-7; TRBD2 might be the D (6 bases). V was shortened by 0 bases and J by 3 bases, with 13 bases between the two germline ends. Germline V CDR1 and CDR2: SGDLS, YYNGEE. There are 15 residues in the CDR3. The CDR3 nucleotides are TGTGCCAGCAGCGTAGAAGTAGGGACTTACTACGAGCAGTACTTC. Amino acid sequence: CASSVEVGTYYEQYF.

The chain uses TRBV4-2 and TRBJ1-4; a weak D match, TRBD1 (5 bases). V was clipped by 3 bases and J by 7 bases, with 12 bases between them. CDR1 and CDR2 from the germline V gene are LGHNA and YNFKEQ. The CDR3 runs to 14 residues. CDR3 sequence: CASSQGGIGEKLFF. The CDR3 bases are TGTGCCAGCAGCCAGGGGGGGATCGGTGAAAAACTGTTTTTT.

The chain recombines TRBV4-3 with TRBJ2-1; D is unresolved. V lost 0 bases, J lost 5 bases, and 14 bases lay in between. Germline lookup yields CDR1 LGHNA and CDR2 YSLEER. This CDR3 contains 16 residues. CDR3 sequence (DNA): TGCGCCAGCAGCCAAGAGTTAGGTTGGCCCAACAATGAGCAGTTCTTC. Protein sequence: CASSQELGWPNNEQFF.

The CDR3 reads CASSIGQWLSTDTQYF. DNA of the CDR3: TGTGCCAGTAGTATAGGACAGTGGCTTAGCACAGATACGCAGTATTTT. This sequence joins TRBV19 and TRBJ2-3, with a tentative D call TRBD1 (5 bases). This CDR3 comprises 16 residues. Per the germline V gene, CDR1 is LNHDA and CDR2 is SQIVND (reference sequence). V lost 1 base, J lost 0 bases, and 11 bases lay in between. Variable domain in full (rest from reference TRBV19 and TRBJ2-3): DGGITQSPKYLFRKEGQNVTLSCEQNLNHDAMYWYRQDPGQGLRLIYYSQIVNDFQKGDIAEGYSVSREKKESFPLTVTSAQKNPTAFYLCASSIGQWLSTDTQYFGPGTRLTVL.

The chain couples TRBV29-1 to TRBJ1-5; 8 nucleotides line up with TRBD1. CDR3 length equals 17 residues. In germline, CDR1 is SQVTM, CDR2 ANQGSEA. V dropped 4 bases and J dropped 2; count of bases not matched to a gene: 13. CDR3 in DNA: TGCAGCGTTGCTCCCGACAGGGGCCACTCCCGCAATCAGCCCCAGCATTTT. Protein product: CSVAPDRGHSRNQPQHF. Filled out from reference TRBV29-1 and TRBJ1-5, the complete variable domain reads SAVISQKPSRDICQRGTSLTIQCQVDSQVTMMFWYRQQPGQSLTLIATANQGSEATYESGFVIDKFPISRPNLTFSTLTVSNMSPEDSSIYLCSVAPDRGHSRNQPQHFGDGTRLSIL.

DNA of the CDR3: TGTGCCAGCAGTTACAAGACTAGCGGGAGGGGGGAGCAGTACTTC. It specifies CASSYKTSGRGEQYF. The chain combines TRBV6-5 with TRBJ2-7; 14 positions match TRBD2. Germline V lookup: CDR1 MNHEY, CDR2 SVGAGI. Trimming at V came to 2 bases and at J to 7 bases, leaving 4 bases not matched to a gene. The CDR3 is made up of 15 amino acids.

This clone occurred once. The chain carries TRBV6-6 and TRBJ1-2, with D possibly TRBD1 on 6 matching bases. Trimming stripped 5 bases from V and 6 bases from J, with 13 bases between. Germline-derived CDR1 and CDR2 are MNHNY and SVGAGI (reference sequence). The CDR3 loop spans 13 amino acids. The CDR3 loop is CASSLAGGDGYTF. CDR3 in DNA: TGTGCCAGCAGTCTGGCTGGGGGCGATGGCTACACCTTC.

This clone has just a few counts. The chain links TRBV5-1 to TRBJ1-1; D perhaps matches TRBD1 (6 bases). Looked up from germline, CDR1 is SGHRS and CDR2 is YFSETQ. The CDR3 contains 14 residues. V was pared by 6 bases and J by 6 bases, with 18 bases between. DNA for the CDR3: TGCGCCAGCACCAAAGAGCCCAGGACAGCTGAAGCTTTCTTT. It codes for CASTKEPRTAEAFF.

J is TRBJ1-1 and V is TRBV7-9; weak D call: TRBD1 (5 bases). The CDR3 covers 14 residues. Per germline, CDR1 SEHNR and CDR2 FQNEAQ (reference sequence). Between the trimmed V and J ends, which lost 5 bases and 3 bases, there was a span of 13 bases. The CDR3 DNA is TGTGCCAGCAGCGCAATCCCAGGGCACACTGAAGCTTTCTTT. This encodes CASSAIPGHTEAFF.

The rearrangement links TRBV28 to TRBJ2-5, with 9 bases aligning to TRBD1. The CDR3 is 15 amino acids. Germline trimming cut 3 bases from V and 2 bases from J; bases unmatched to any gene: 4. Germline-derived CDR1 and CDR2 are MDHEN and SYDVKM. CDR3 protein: CASSFGTGIQETQYF. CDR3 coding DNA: TGTGCCAGCAGTTTCGGGACAGGGATACAAGAGACCCAGTACTTC.

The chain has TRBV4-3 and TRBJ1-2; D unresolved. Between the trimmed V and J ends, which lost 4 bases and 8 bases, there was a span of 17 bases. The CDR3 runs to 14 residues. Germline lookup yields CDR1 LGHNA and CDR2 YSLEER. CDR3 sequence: CASSPPNVNRGYTF. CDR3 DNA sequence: TGCGCCAGCAGCCCCCCTAATGTGAATAGGGGCTACACCTTC.

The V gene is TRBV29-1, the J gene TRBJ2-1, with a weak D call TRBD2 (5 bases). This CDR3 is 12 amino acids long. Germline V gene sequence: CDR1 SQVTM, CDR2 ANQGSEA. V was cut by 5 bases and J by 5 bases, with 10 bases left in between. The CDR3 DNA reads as TGCAGCGTTTTCCGGGGTGACAATGAGCAGTTCTTC. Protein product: CSVFRGDNEQFF.

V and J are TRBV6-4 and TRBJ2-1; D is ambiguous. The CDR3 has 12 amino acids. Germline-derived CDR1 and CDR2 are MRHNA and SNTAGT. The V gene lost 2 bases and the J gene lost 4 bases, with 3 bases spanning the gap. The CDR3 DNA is TGTGCCAGCAGTGACAGTTACAATGAGCAGTTCTTC. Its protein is CASSDSYNEQFF.

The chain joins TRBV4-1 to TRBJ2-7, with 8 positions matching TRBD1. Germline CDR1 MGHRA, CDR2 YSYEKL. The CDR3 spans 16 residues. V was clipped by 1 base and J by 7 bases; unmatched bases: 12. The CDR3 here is CASSQGQGQGAGEQYF. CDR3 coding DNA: TGCGCCAGCAGCCAAGGGCAGGGGCAGGGGGCAGGGGAGCAGTACTTC.

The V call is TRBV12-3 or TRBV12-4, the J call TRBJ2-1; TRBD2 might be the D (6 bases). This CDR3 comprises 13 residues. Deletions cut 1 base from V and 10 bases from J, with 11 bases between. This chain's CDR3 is CASSLEEGPEQFF. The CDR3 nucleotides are TGTGCCAGCAGTTTAGAGGAGGGACCAGAGCAGTTCTTC.

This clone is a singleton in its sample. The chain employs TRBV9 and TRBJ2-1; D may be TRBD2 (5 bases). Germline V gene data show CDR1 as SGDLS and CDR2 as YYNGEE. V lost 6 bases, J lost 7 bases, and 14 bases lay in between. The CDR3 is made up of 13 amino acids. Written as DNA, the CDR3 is TGTGCCAGCAAACCCCTGAAGCGGAATGAGCAGTTCTTC. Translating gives CASKPLKRNEQFF.

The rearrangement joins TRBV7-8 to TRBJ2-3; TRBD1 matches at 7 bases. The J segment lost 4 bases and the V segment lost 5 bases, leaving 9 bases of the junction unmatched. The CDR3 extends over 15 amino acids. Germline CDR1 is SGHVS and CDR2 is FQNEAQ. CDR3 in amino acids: CASSDHLQGPDTQYF. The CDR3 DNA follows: TGTGCCAGCAGCGATCACCTACAGGGGCCAGATACGCAGTATTTT.

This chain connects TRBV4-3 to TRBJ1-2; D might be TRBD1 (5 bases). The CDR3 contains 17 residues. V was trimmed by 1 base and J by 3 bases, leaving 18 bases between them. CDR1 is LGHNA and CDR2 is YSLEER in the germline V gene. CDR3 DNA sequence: TGCGCCAGCAGCCAAGTACCGGGGGGACCGGGGGACTATGGCTACACCTTC. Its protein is CASSQVPGGPGDYGYTF.